This section outlines one TCR beta chain sequence together with its context. The target antigen is unknown. Assay: immunoSEQ multiplex PCR; the TCRdb copy retains only in-frame clones and omits some. The data show 120,000 to 150,000 clones, 85% to 90% seen once. The data are from a study of T cell responses to AZD1222 COVID-19 vaccine. Study-wide points: Distributed over spike, vaccine-associated CD4 TCRs predominated at 160-218 and 743-854. Only a handful of AZD1222 recipients were seropositive at baseline. Donors were mostly white British, more females; clonal diversity possibly underestimated. Nearly half of unique spike-specific TCRs reportedly avoided B.1.351 and B.1.1.7 mutated regions.

The V end was cut by 6 bases, the J end by 7 bases, with 11 bases between. Germline-derived CDR1 and CDR2 are MNHEY and SVGAGI. This CDR3 spans 12 amino acids. Sequences were derived from peripheral blood, sampled 28 days after the second AZD1222 dose. The rearrangement uses TRBV6-5 and TRBJ2-3; D tentatively fits TRBD1 or TRBD2 (6 bases each). This clonotype originated in an adult who received the AZD1222 COVID-19 vaccine. CDR3: CASSEGGNTQYF. The CDR3 region has the DNA TGTGCCAGCAGCGAGGGGGGCAATACGCAGTATTTT.